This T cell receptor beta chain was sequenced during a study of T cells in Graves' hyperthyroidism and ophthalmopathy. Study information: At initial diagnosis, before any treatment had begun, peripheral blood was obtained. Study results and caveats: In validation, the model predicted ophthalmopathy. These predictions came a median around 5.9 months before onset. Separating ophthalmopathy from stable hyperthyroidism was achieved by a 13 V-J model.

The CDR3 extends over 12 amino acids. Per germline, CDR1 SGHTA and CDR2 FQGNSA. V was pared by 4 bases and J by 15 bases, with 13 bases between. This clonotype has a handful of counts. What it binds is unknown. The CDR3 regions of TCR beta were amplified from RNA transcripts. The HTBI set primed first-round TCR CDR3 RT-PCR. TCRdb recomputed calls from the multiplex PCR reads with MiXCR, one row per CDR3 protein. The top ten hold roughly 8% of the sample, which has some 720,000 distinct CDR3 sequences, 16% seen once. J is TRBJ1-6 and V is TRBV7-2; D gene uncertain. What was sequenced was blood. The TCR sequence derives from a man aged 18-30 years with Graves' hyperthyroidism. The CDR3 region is CASSWASGLLHF. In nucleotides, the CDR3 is TGTGCCAGCAGCTGGGCTTCAGGCCTCCTCCACTTT.